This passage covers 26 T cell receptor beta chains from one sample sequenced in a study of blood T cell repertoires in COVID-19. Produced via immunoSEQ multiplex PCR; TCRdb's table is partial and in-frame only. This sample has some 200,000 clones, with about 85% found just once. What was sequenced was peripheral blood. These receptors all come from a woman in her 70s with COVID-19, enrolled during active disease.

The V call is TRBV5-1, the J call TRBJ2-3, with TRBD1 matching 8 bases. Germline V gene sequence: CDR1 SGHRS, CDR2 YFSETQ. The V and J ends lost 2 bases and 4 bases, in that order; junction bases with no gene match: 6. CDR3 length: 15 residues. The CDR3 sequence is CASSFGQGQADTQYF. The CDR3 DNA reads TGCGCCAGCAGCTTCGGACAGGGTCAGGCAGATACGCAGTATTTT.

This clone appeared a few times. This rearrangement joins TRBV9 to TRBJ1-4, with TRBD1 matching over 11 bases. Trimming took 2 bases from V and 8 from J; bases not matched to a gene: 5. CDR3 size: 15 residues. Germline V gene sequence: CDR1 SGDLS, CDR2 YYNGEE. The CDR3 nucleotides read TGTGCCAGCAGCGTTAGGGACAGGGGGGGAGAAAAACTGTTTTTT. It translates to CASSVRDRGGEKLFF.

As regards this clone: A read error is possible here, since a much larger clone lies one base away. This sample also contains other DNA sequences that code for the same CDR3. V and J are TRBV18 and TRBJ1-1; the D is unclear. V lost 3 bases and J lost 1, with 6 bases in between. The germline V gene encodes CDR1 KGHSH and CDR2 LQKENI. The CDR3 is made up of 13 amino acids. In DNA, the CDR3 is TGTGCCAGCTCACCGAACAGGAACACTGAAGCTTTCTTT. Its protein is CASSPNRNTEAFF.

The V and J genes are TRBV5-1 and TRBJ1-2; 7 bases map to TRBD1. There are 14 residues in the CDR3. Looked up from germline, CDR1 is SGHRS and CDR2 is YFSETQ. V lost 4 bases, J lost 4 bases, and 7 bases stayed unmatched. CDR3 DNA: TGCGCCAGCAGCACGACAGGGACTTCCTATGGCTACACCTTC. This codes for CASSTTGTSYGYTF.

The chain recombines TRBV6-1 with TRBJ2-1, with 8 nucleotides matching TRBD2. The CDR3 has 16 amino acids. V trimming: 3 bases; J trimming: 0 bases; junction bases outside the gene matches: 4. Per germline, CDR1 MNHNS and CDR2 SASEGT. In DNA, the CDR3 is TGTGCCAGCAGTGACATAGCGGGGAGCTCCTACAATGAGCAGTTCTTC. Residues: CASSDIAGSSYNEQFF.

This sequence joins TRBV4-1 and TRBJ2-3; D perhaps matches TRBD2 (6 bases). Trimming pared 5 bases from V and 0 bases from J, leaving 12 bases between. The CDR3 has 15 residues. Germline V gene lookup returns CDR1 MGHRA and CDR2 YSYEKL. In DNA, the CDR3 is TGCGCCAGCAGCATGGAGGGAGGAAGCACAGATACGCAGTATTTT. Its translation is CASSMEGGSTDTQYF.

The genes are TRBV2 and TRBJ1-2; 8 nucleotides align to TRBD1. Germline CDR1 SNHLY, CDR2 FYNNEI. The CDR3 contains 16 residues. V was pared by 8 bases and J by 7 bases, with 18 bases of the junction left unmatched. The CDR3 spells CASVQRGRGQGSGYTF. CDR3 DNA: TGTGCCAGCGTTCAAAGGGGCAGGGGGCAGGGTAGTGGCTACACCTTC. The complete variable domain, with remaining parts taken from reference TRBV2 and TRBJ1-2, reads EPEVTQTPSHQVTQMGQEVILRCVPISNHLYFYWYRQILGQKVEFLVSFYNNEISEKSEIFDDQFSVERPDGSNFTLKIRSTKLEDSAMYFCASVQRGRGQGSGYTFGSGTRLTVV.

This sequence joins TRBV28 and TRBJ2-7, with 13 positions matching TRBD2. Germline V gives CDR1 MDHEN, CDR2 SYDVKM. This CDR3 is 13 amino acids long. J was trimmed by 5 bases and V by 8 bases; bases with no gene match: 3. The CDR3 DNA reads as TGTGCCAGCGGACTAGCGGGAGACCACGAGCAGTACTTC. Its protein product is CASGLAGDHEQYF.

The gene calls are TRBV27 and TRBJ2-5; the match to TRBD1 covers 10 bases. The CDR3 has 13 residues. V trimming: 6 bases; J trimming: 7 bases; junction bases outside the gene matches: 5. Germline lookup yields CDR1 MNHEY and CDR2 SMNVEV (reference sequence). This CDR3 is CASREGQGMTQYF. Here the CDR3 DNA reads TGTGCCAGCAGAGAGGGACAGGGGATGACCCAGTACTTC.

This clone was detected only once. CDR3 loop: CASSIGTGQTQETQYF. The CDR3 bases are TGTGCCAGTAGTATAGGGACGGGACAAACACAAGAGACCCAGTACTTC. The gene calls are TRBV19 and TRBJ2-5; D is perhaps TRBD1 (6 bases). Trimming left V 1 base short and J 2 bases short, with 14 bases between. Germline values: CDR1 LNHDA, CDR2 SQIVND (reference sequence). The CDR3 spans 16 residues.

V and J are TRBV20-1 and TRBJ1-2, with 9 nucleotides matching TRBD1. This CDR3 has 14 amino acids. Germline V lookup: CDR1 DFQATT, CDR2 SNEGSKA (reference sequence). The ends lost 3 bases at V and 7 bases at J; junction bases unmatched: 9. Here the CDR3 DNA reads TGCAGTGCTAGTCGAGACAGGGGGGAAGGTGGCTACACCTTC. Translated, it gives CSASRDRGEGGYTF.

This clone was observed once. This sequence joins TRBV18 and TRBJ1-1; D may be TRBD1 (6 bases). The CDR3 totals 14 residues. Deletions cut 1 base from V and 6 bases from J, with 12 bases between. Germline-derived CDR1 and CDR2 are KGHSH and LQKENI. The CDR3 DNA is TGTGCCAGCTCACCACTTGAACAGGGTTCTGAAGCTTTCTTT. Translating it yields CASSPLEQGSEAFF.

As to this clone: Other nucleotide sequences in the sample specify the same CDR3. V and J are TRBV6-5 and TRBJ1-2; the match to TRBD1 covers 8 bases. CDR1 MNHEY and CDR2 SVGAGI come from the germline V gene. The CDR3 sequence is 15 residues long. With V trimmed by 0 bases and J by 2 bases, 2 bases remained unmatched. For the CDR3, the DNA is TGTGCCAGCAGTTACTCTAGGACAGGGAACTATGGCTACACCTTC. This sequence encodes CASSYSRTGNYGYTF.

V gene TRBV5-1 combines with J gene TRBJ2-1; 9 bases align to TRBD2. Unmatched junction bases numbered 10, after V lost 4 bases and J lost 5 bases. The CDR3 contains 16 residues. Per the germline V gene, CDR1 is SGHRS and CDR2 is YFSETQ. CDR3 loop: CASSGLAGPPDNEQFF. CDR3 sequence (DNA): TGCGCCAGCAGCGGGCTAGCGGGGCCCCCTGACAATGAGCAGTTCTTC.

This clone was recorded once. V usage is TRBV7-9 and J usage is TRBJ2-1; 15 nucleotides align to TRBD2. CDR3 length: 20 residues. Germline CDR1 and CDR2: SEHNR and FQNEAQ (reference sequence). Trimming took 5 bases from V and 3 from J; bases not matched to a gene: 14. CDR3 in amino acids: CASSIHPGLAGGPLYNEQFF. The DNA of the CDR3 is TGTGCCAGCAGCATTCACCCGGGACTAGCGGGGGGTCCGCTCTACAATGAGCAGTTCTTC.

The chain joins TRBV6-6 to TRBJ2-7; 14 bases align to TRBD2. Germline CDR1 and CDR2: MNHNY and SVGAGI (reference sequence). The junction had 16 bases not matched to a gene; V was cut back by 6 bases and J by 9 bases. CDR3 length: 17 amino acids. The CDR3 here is CASRRAPGLAGGQGQYF. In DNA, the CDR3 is TGTGCCAGCAGACGAGCCCCCGGACTAGCGGGAGGCCAGGGGCAGTACTTC.

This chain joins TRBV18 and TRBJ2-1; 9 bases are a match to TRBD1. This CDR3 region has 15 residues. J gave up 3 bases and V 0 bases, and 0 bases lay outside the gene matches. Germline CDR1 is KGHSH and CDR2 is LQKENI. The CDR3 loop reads CASSPPGQGYNEQFF. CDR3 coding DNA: TGTGCCAGCTCACCACCGGGACAGGGCTACAATGAGCAGTTCTTC.

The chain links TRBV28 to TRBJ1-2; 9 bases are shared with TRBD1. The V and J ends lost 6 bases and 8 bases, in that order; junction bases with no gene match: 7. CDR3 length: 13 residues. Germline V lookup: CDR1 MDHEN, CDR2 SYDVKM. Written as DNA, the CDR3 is TGTGCCAGCAGACGTACAGGGGGCATAGGCTACACCTTC. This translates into CASRRTGGIGYTF.

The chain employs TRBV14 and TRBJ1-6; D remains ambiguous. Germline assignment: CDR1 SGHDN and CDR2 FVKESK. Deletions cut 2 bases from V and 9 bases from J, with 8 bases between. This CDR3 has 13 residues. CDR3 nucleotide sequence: TGTGCCAGCAGCCAAACTTTCGGTTCACCCCTCCACTTT. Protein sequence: CASSQTFGSPLHF.

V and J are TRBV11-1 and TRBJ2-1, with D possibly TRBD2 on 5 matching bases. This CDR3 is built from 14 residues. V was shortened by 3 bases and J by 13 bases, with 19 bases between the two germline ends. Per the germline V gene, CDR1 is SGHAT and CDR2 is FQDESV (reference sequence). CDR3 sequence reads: CASSFIGGRPLQFF. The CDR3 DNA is TGTGCCAGCAGCTTCATTGGAGGACGGCCCCTCCAGTTCTTC.

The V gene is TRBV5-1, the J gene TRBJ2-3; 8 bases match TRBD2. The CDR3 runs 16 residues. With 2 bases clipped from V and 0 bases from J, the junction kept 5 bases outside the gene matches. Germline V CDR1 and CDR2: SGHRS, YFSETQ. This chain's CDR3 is CASSFGGAGSTDTQYF. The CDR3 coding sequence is TGCGCCAGCAGCTTCGGGGGGGCCGGGAGCACAGATACGCAGTATTTT. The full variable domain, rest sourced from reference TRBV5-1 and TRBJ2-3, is KAGVTQTPRYLIKTRGQQVTLSCSPISGHRSVSWYQQTPGQGLQFLFEYFSETQRNKGNFPGRFSGRQFSNSRSEMNVSTLELGDSALYLCASSFGGAGSTDTQYFGPGTRLTVL.

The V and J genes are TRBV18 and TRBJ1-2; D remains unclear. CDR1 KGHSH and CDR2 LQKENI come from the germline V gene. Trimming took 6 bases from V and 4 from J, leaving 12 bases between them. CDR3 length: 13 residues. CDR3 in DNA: TGTGCCAGCTCCCGAGATGCGAGCTATGGCTACACCTTC. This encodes CASSRDASYGYTF. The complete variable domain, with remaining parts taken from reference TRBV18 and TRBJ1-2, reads NAGVMQNPRHLVRRRGQEARLRCSPMKGHSHVYWYRQLPEEGLKFMVYLQKENIIDESGMPKERFSAEFPKEGPSILRIQQVVRGDSAAYFCASSRDASYGYTFGSGTRLTVV.

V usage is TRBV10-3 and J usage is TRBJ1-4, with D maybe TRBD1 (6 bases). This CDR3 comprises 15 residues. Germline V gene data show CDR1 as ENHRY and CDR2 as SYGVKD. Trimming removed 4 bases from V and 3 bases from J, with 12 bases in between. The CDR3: CAISATGEPNEKLFF. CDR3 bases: TGTGCCATCAGTGCGACAGGAGAACCTAATGAAAAACTGTTTTTT.

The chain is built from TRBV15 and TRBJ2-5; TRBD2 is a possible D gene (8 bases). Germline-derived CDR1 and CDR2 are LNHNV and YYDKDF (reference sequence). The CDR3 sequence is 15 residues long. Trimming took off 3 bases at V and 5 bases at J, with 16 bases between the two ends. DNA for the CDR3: TGTGCCACCAGCAGTGAGGGGGCGGGGGGTGAGACCCAGTACTTC. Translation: CATSSEGAGGETQYF.

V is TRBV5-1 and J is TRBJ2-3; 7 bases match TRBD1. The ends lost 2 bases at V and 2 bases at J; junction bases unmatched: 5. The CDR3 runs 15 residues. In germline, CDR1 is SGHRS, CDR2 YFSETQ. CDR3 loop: CASSFGQVPTDTQYF. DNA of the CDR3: TGCGCCAGCAGCTTTGGACAGGTACCCACAGATACGCAGTATTTT.

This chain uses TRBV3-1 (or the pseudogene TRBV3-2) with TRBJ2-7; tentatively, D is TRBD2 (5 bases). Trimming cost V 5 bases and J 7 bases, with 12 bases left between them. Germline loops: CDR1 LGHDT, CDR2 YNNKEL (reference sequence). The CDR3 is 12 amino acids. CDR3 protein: CASSVGRGEQYF. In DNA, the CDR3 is TGTGCCAGCAGCGTTGGGAGAGGAGAGCAGTACTTC.